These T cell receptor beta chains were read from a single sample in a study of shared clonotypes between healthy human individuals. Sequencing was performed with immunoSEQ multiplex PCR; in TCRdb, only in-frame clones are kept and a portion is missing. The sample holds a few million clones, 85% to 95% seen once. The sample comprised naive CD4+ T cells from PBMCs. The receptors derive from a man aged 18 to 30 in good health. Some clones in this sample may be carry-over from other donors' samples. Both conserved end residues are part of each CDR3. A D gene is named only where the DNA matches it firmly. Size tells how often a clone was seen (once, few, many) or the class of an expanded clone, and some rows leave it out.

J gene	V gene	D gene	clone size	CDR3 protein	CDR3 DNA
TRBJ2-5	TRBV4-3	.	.	CASSQDPDLGWTQYF	TGCGCCAGCAGCCAAGATCCGGATCTGGGATGGACCCAGTACTTC
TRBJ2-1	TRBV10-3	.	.	CAIRRGGGSNEQFF	TGTGCCATCAGGCGAGGGGGCGGGAGTAATGAGCAGTTCTTC
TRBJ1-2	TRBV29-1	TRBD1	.	CSVWDSGVSGYTF	TGCAGCGTGTGGGACAGTGGAGTATCGGGCTACACCTTC
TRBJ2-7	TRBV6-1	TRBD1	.	CASSEGTRGYEQYF	TGTGCCAGCAGTGAAGGGACCAGGGGGTACGAGCAGTACTTC
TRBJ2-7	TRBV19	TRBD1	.	CASKGPGTGRPYEQYF	TGTGCCAGTAAGGGGCCCGGGACAGGGCGACCCTACGAGCAGTACTTC
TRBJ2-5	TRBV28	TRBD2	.	CASSLAGPQETQYF	TGTGCCAGCAGTCTAGCGGGACCTCAAGAGACCCAGTACTTC
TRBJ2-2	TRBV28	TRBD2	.	CASSSAGADTGELFF	TGTGCCAGCAGTTCAGCGGGAGCCGACACCGGGGAGCTGTTTTTT
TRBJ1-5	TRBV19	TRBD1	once	CASSMDRANNQPQHF	TGTGCCAGTAGTATGGACAGGGCCAACAATCAGCCCCAGCATTTT
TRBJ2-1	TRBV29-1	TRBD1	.	CSVEDQGAGQFF	TGCAGCGTTGAAGATCAGGGGGCGGGGCAGTTCTTC
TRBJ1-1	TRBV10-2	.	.	CASSEPERAMNTEAFF	TGCGCCAGCAGTGAGCCCGAGAGGGCCATGAACACTGAAGCTTTCTTT
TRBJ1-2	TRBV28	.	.	CASSLGPATQGYGYTF	TGTGCCAGCAGTTTAGGCCCCGCCACCCAGGGGTATGGCTACACCTTC
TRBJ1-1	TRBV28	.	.	CASSRRQENTEAFF	TGTGCCAGCAGTAGGAGACAGGAGAACACTGAAGCTTTCTTT
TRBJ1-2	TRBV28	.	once	CASSKDGNYGYTF	TGTGCCAGCAGTAAAGACGGAAACTATGGCTACACCTTC
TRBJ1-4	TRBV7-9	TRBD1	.	CASSLAPGQGFSNEKLFF	TGTGCCAGCAGCTTAGCTCCGGGACAGGGGTTCAGTAATGAAAAACTGTTTTTT
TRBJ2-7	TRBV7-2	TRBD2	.	CASRYSGGTYEQYF	TGTGCCAGCAGATATAGCGGGGGGACCTACGAGCAGTACTTC
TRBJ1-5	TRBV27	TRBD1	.	CASSLTGGSNQPQHF	TGTGCCAGCAGTTTAACAGGGGGTAGCAATCAGCCCCAGCATTTT